This T cell receptor beta chain was sequenced during a study of cytomegalovirus exposure and HLA in healthy donors. This CDR3 spans 15 amino acids. The ends lost 5 bases at V and 6 bases at J; junction bases unmatched: 7. Per the germline V gene, CDR1 is SEHNR and CDR2 is FQNEAQ (reference sequence). Study-wide findings and caveats: Per published reports, the classifier diagnosed cytomegalovirus status with high specificity and sensitivity. The study labeled more than 150 TCR beta chains cytomegalovirus-associated.

Generated by immunoSEQ multiplex PCR, the TCRdb table keeps only in-frame clones and is missing some. The sample yields about 150,000 clones, around nine tenths seen once. A note on this clone: What it recognizes is unknown.

This sequence was found in a man in his late teens or twenties in good health and CMV-seropositive. The chain combines TRBV7-9 with TRBJ1-5, with 10 bases matching TRBD1. Sequenced input: PBMCs. The CDR3 reads CASSPGGQGPQPQHF. For the CDR3, the DNA is TGTGCCAGCAGCCCAGGGGGACAGGGGCCTCAGCCCCAGCATTTT.